Below, 5 T cell receptor beta chains from the same sample are listed, as sequenced in a study of cytotoxic CD8 clonotypes in ibrutinib-treated CLL. TCRdb keeps only in-frame clones here, not all; method: immunoSEQ multiplex PCR. This sample has roughly 200,000 clones, with 55% to 85% found just once. The sample here was PBMCs, taken after 24 months of ibrutinib treatment. The receptors were sampled from a human donor with chronic lymphocytic leukemia.

The rearrangement links TRBV29-1 to TRBJ1-1, with a weak D call TRBD1 (6 bases). Trimming cost V 6 bases and J 0 bases, with 17 bases left between them. The CDR3 spans 15 residues. CDR1 SQVTM and CDR2 ANQGSEA come from the germline V gene. CDR3 region: CSVLLGGRMNTEAFF. The DNA for the CDR3 is TGCAGCGTCCTCCTTGGGGGCAGGATGAACACTGAAGCTTTCTTT.

There are a few counts of this clone. The V call is TRBV30, the J call TRBJ1-2, with a possible D match to TRBD1 (6 bases). Trimming took 4 bases from V and 6 from J, leaving 18 bases between them. Germline V lookup: CDR1 GTSNPN, CDR2 SVGIG (reference sequence). This CDR3 comprises 14 residues. Written as DNA, the CDR3 is TGTGCCTGGAAGGACAGTCTTATACTCCATGGCTACACCTTC. As protein: CAWKDSLILHGYTF. The whole variable domain, remainder taken from reference TRBV30 and TRBJ1-2, is SQTIHQWPATLVQPVGSPLSLECTVEGTSNPNLYWYRQAAGRGLQLLFYSVGIGQISSEVPQNLSASRPQDRQFILSSKKLLLSDSGFYLCAWKDSLILHGYTFGSGTRLTVV.

J is TRBJ1-1 and V is TRBV5-1, with 8 bases lining up with TRBD1. V was clipped by 4 bases and J by 4 bases; unmatched bases: 6. CDR1 is SGHRS, CDR2 YFSETQ, per germline. This CDR3 contains 14 residues. For the CDR3, the DNA is TGCGCCAGCAGCCAGACAGGGGTTGGCACTGAAGCTTTCTTT. It translates to CASSQTGVGTEAFF.

The chain is built from TRBV7-2 and TRBJ2-5; 11 bases align to TRBD2. CDR1 and CDR2 from the germline V gene are SGHTA and FQGNSA. V was pared by 4 bases and J by 5 bases, with 9 bases of the junction left unmatched. The CDR3 contains 16 residues. CDR3 region: CASSSPVAGGVETQYF. The CDR3 nucleotides are TGTGCCAGCAGCTCCCCGGTAGCGGGAGGGGTGGAGACCCAGTACTTC.

The V and J genes are TRBV6-5 and TRBJ1-5, with D hard to call. Germline V CDR1 and CDR2: MNHEY, SVGAGI. V gave up 3 bases and J gave up 1 base, with 4 bases separating them. This CDR3 contains 13 residues. Written as DNA, the CDR3 is TGTGCCAGCAGTTATAGGAGCAATCAGCCCCAGCATTTT. It codes for CASSYRSNQPQHF.